This entry features one TCR beta chain sequence. No antigen is known for it. The data originate from a study of PD-1 blockade in classical Hodgkin lymphoma. Study-wide background: Nivolumab was administered to patients intravenously at 3 mg/kg every 2 weeks.

Study-level findings and limits: Complete responders entered with baseline diversity on par with newly diagnosed patients, the results showed. Before treatment, TCR diversity in newly diagnosed patients was reportedly lower than in healthy donors.

Relapse was seen in all patients after autologous stem cell transplantation, and brentuximab vedotin exposure was variable. Complete response, partial response or progressive disease were the best responses. Sequenced by immunoSEQ multiplex PCR; TCRdb stores in-frame clones only, minus some. Here the sample spans roughly 50,000 clones, less than 85% being singletons. The CDR3 totals 14 residues. V shed 3 bases and J 4 bases; nucleotides not matched to a gene: 3. CDR1 LNHNV and CDR2 YYDKDF come from the germline V gene (reference sequence). This sample comprised peripheral blood mononuclear cells (PBMCs), obtained before the second cycle of nivolumab. The chain employs TRBV15 and TRBJ1-2, with 9 bases aligning to TRBD1. This clonotype was sampled from a human donor with classical Hodgkin lymphoma. This chain's CDR3 is CATSRDRGLYGYTF. CDR3 sequence (DNA): TGTGCCACCAGCAGGGACAGGGGCCTCTATGGCTACACCTTC.